Sequencing of this T cell receptor (beta chain) was carried out in a study of cytomegalovirus exposure and HLA in healthy donors. Here immunoSEQ multiplex PCR was the method, and the copy in TCRdb shows in-frame clones only, minus some. The data contain about 130,000 clones, about 96% of them seen just once; the ten biggest clones take up 1.7%. The CDR3 consists of 15 residues. V gave up 0 bases and J gave up 7 bases; unmatched junction bases: 8. CDR1 is LGHNA, CDR2 YSLEER, per germline. A roughly 120-subject validation cohort, separate from the roughly 680-subject first cohort, supplied the donors. This TCR derives from a man between 18 and 29 years old in good health and CMV-seronegative. The V gene is TRBV4-3, the J gene TRBJ1-2; 7 bases map to TRBD1. Sequenced material: PBMCs. The CDR3 DNA follows: TGCGCCAGCAGCCAAGACGACAGGGTTATCGGTGGCTACACCTTC. Translating gives CASSQDDRVIGGYTF.